Below, 26 T cell receptor beta chains from the same sample are listed, as sequenced in a study of T cells in Graves' hyperthyroidism and ophthalmopathy. Regions amplified from RNA transcripts were the TCR beta CDR3 regions. The TCR CDR3 first-round RT-PCR relied on the HTBI primer set. One entry per CDR3 protein results from TCRdb running MiXCR on the multiplex PCR reads. The sample lists hundreds of thousands of distinct CDR3 sequences, 12% to 15% occurring once. Sequencing used blood. The receptors stem from an older woman with Graves' ophthalmopathy.

The V and J genes are TRBV19 and TRBJ2-5, with D maybe TRBD1 (7 bases). The germline V gene encodes CDR1 LNHDA and CDR2 SQIVND (reference sequence). This CDR3 spans 16 amino acids. Between the trimmed V and J ends, which lost 6 bases and 3 bases, there was a span of 20 bases. The CDR3 reads CASSPRRGQGEETQYF. CDR3 DNA sequence: TGTGCCAGTAGCCCCCGGAGGGGTCAGGGGGAAGAGACCCAGTACTTC.

At least ten counts were recorded for this clonotype. The genes are TRBV11-2 and TRBJ1-1; unclear D gene. Germline CDR1 is SGHAT and CDR2 is FQNNGV. The CDR3 extends over 14 amino acids. V was cut by 3 bases and J by 8 bases, with 16 bases left in between. The CDR3 DNA is TGTGCCAGCAGCTTTGTTACGCTGAGATCCGAAGCTTTCTTT. It translates to CASSFVTLRSEAFF.

The sample holds many counts of this clonotype. The chain uses TRBV5-5 and TRBJ2-4; D uncertain. The CDR3 runs to 14 residues. V dropped 4 bases and J dropped 0 bases, with 8 bases sitting between them. Germline V lookup: CDR1 SGHKS, CDR2 YYEKEE (reference sequence). CDR3 coding DNA: TGTGCCAGCAGCCCCCAAATAGCCAAAAACATTCAGTACTTC. Its translation: CASSPQIAKNIQYF.

This chain links TRBV6-1 with TRBJ2-3; 7 positions match TRBD2. J gave up 0 bases and V 4 bases, and 7 bases lay outside the gene matches. In germline, CDR1 is MNHNS, CDR2 SASEGT. This CDR3 is 16 amino acids long. CDR3 protein: CASSASSGYSTDTQYF. The CDR3 nucleotides are TGTGCCAGCAGTGCCTCTAGCGGCTATAGCACAGATACGCAGTATTTT.

This clonotype was seen repeatedly, ten times or more. The gene calls are TRBV12-3 or TRBV12-4 and TRBJ1-1, with unresolved D. V was cut by 7 bases and J by 11 bases, with 17 bases left in between. The CDR3 totals 12 residues. Written as DNA, the CDR3 is TGTGCCAGCACCGCAAATAGCATCGAGGCTTTCTTT. It specifies CASTANSIEAFF.

This clonotype came up many times. CDR3 region: CASSPVAEIYEQYF. In nucleotides, the CDR3 is TGTGCCAGCAGCCCGGTTGCAGAAATCTACGAGCAGTACTTC. This chain links TRBV11-2 with TRBJ2-7; D not certain. This CDR3 region has 14 residues. CDR1 SGHAT and CDR2 FQNNGV come from the germline V gene. V lost 5 bases and J 3 bases, leaving 14 bases between the germline ends.

This clonotype was found many times. The rearrangement joins TRBV28 to TRBJ2-3; D is possibly TRBD1 (6 bases). This CDR3 spans 14 amino acids. Germline V gene lookup returns CDR1 MDHEN and CDR2 SYDVKM. The germline V and J ends were trimmed by 3 bases and 5 bases, with 12 bases remaining between them. CDR3: CASSLAQGRDTQYF. CDR3 nucleotide sequence: TGTGCCAGCAGTTTGGCGCAGGGGAGAGATACGCAGTATTTT.

The rearrangement links TRBV12-3 or TRBV12-4 to TRBJ2-2, with D perhaps TRBD2 (6 bases). There are 11 residues in the CDR3. V was cut by 9 bases and J by 6 bases, with 8 bases left in between. Here the CDR3 reads CASLASGELFF. CDR3 bases: TGTGCCAGTCTAGCGTCCGGGGAGCTGTTTTTT.

This chain links TRBV7-6 with TRBJ2-1; no clear D gene. CDR1 and CDR2 (germline): SGHVS, FNYEAQ. Trimming removed 0 bases at V and 5 bases at J, with 11 bases between. CDR3 length: 15 residues. This CDR3 is CASSLAHSFHNEQFF. The CDR3 DNA reads as TGTGCCAGCAGCTTAGCGCACTCGTTCCACAATGAGCAGTTCTTC.

This chain links TRBV12-5 with TRBJ2-5; D perhaps matches TRBD1 (8 bases). Germline CDR1 reads LGHNT; CDR2 reads FRNRAP. The CDR3 runs 14 residues. Trimming left V 4 bases short and J 4 bases short, with 13 bases between. The CDR3 DNA reads TGTGCTAGTGGTTCACAGGGGGGGAGAGAGACCCAGTACTTC. The encoded protein is CASGSQGGRETQYF.

This clonotype has ten or more counts. This sequence joins TRBV2 and TRBJ2-7; 13 nucleotides align to TRBD2. The V and J ends lost 4 bases and 6 bases, in that order; junction bases with no gene match: 0. Germline-derived CDR1 and CDR2 are SNHLY and FYNNEI. CDR3 length: 13 amino acids. For the CDR3, the DNA is TGTGCCAGCAGTGGACTAGCGGGAGGCGAGCAGTACTTC. It translates to CASSGLAGGEQYF.

The J gene is TRBJ2-2, the V gene TRBV6-1, with 11 bases fitting TRBD2. The CDR3 is 15 residues long. The V gene's germline CDR1 is MNHNS and CDR2 SASEGT. J lost 7 bases, V lost 6 bases, and 7 bases had no gene match. The DNA of the CDR3 is TGTGCCAGCAGGTTTAGCGGGAGGGCCCTCGGGGAGCTGTTTTTT. It encodes CASRFSGRALGELFF.

This clonotype was detected ten times or more. V and J are TRBV2 and TRBJ1-5; TRBD1 matches at 9 bases. This CDR3 comprises 14 residues. Germline V gene data show CDR1 as SNHLY and CDR2 as FYNNEI. The V gene end was trimmed by 5 bases and the J gene end by 5 bases; junction bases not matched to a gene: 4. CDR3 residues: CASSPTGGYQPQHF. In DNA, the CDR3 is TGTGCCAGCAGTCCGACAGGGGGATATCAGCCCCAGCATTTT.

There are many counts of this clonotype. This rearrangement joins TRBV5-5 to TRBJ2-3; TRBD1 agrees at 8 bases. The CDR3 loop spans 16 amino acids. Germline V lookup: CDR1 SGHKS, CDR2 YYEKEE (reference sequence). V was clipped by 0 bases and J by 3 bases; unmatched bases: 6. CDR3: CASSLEARGLTDTQYF. The CDR3 DNA follows: TGTGCCAGCAGCTTGGAGGCCAGGGGGCTTACAGATACGCAGTATTTT.

J is TRBJ1-5 and V is TRBV24-1; D unresolved. This CDR3 has 13 residues. The germline V gene has CDR1 KGHDR and CDR2 SFDVKD. V was trimmed by 9 bases and J by 0 bases, leaving 8 bases between them. CDR3 sequence reads: CATQAYSNQPQHF. CDR3 bases: TGTGCCACCCAAGCGTATAGCAATCAGCCCCAGCATTTT.

V is TRBV5-6 and J is TRBJ2-7; perhaps D is TRBD1 or TRBD2 (5 bases each). Trimming stripped 2 bases from V and 5 bases from J, with 20 bases between. Per germline, CDR1 SGHDT and CDR2 YYEEEE. This CDR3 has 16 residues. The CDR3 coding sequence is TGTGCCAGCAGCTTCGTTGAGGGGTACGGGTTCAACGAGCAGTACTTC. Residues: CASSFVEGYGFNEQYF.

There are many counts of this clonotype. J is TRBJ1-4 and V is TRBV2; no definite D call. Germline V gene lookup returns CDR1 SNHLY and CDR2 FYNNEI. Trimming took 1 base from V and 5 from J, leaving 2 bases between them. The CDR3 contains 12 residues. Here the CDR3 reads CASSEENEKLFF. CDR3 DNA: TGTGCCAGCAGTGAAGAGAATGAAAAACTGTTTTTT.

This clonotype was observed at least ten times. The rearrangement links TRBV27 to TRBJ2-3, with TRBD2 as a possible D gene (6 bases). The germline V and J ends were trimmed by 5 bases and 2 bases, with 14 bases remaining between them. The germline V gene has CDR1 MNHEY and CDR2 SMNVEV (reference sequence). The CDR3 has 15 amino acids. CDR3 DNA sequence: TGTGCCAGCAGTGCGGGGCCCGCAGCCACAGATACGCAGTATTTT. This codes for CASSAGPAATDTQYF.

This clonotype was picked up a small number of times. V and J are TRBV6-1 and TRBJ1-1; TRBD1 is a possible D gene (6 bases). Germline CDR1 is MNHNS and CDR2 is SASEGT. The CDR3 consists of 14 residues. V was pared by 5 bases and J by 3 bases, with 13 bases between. The DNA for the CDR3 is TGTGCCAGCAGTAGGGGGTTCTCGGACACTGAAGCTTTCTTT. Its translation is CASSRGFSDTEAFF.

The rearrangement joins TRBV10-2 to TRBJ1-4, with TRBD1 matching over 7 bases. Germline V CDR1 and CDR2: WSHSY, SAAADI. The V gene end was trimmed by 2 bases and the J gene end by 3 bases; junction bases not matched to a gene: 3. The CDR3 is made up of 15 amino acids. In DNA, the CDR3 is TGCGCCAGCAGTGAGAGCGGGACAGCTAATGAAAAACTGTTTTTT. Protein product: CASSESGTANEKLFF.

This clonotype appeared many times. V usage is TRBV11-2 and J usage is TRBJ2-4; the D gene is possibly TRBD1 (6 bases). Trimming cost V 4 bases and J 6 bases, with 16 bases left between them. CDR3 length equals 15 residues. The germline V gene encodes CDR1 SGHAT and CDR2 FQNNGV. The CDR3 is CASSSHGGRGNIQYF. As DNA, the CDR3 is TGTGCCAGCAGCTCCCATGGGGGCCGGGGAAACATTCAGTACTTC.

The gene calls are TRBV27 and TRBJ2-7; D gene uncertain. The CDR3 contains 13 residues. V lost 3 bases and J 4 bases, leaving 10 bases between the germline ends. In germline, CDR1 is MNHEY, CDR2 SMNVEV (reference sequence). The CDR3 DNA reads as TGTGCCAGCAGTTTTGGCGAAGGATACGAGCAGTACTTC. Amino acid sequence: CASSFGEGYEQYF.

Ten or more counts support this clonotype. Here the CDR3 DNA reads TGTGCCAGCAGTTCGGCAGGGTCAGATACGCAGTATTTT. Its protein product is CASSSAGSDTQYF. The chain is built from TRBV27 and TRBJ2-3; D may be TRBD1 (5 bases). Germline-derived CDR1 and CDR2 are MNHEY and SMNVEV (reference sequence). The V end lost 4 bases, the J end lost 4 bases, and 9 bases lay between the germline ends. The CDR3 loop spans 13 amino acids.

Ten or more counts support this clonotype. This chain's CDR3 is CASSEVRGYNEQFF. CDR3 sequence (DNA): TGTGCCAGCAGTGAAGTTCGGGGGTACAATGAGCAGTTCTTC. The J gene is TRBJ2-1, the V gene TRBV2; D possibly corresponds to TRBD2 (6 bases). The length of the CDR3 is 14 residues. Germline-derived CDR1 and CDR2 are SNHLY and FYNNEI. V was cut by 1 base and J by 4 bases, with 8 bases left in between.

Regarding this clonotype: With a much larger clone just one base away, this may be a read error. The chain carries TRBV7-2 and TRBJ2-1, with D possibly matching TRBD1 (6 bases). Germline V gene data show CDR1 as SGHTA and CDR2 as FQGNSA. The CDR3 is 15 residues long. The chain's CDR3 is CVSSSRDNSYNEQFF. In nucleotides, the CDR3 is TGTGTCAGCAGCTCTAGGGACAACTCCTACAATGAGCAGTTCTTC.

Ten or more counts support this clonotype. J is TRBJ1-2 and V is TRBV20-1, with D possibly being TRBD1 (5 bases). CDR1 DFQATT and CDR2 SNEGSKA come from the germline V gene (reference sequence). There are 13 residues in the CDR3. The V and J ends lost 0 bases and 4 bases respectively, with 9 bases between them. For the CDR3, the DNA is TGCAGTGCTAGAGATAGGAGGGGCTATGGCTACACCTTC. Translated, it gives CSARDRRGYGYTF.